The 15 T cell receptor beta chains below all came from one sample that was sequenced in a study of low-dose radiotherapy and immunotherapy resistance in tumors. Gene-specific TRAV and TRBV primers were used for first-strand cDNA, covering alpha and beta chains. With a V-primer adapter and a constant-region primer, TCRs were amplified for around 20 PCR cycles. Using its own MiXCR run on the reads, TCRdb lists one record per CDR3 protein. This table has 9,500 to 10,000 distinct CDR3 sequences, approximately 72% appearing once. These receptors all stem from a human donor with advanced metastatic prostate, ovarian, gallbladder or colorectal cancer (not recorded which). This table probably holds off-target reads from a library built for another chain.

The gene calls are TRBV5-1 and TRBJ2-7, with 7 bases lining up with TRBD2. CDR3 size: 14 residues. Trimming removed 1 base from V and 7 bases from J; junction bases left unmatched: 8. From germline, CDR1 is SGHRS and CDR2 YFSETQ. CDR3 in DNA: TGCGCCAGCAGCTTGTCCCTAGCGGTAAAGGAGCAGTACTTC. This encodes CASSLSLAVKEQYF.

The sample holds a few counts of this clonotype. The chain carries TRBV28 and TRBJ1-4, with 12 bases lining up with TRBD1. Germline values: CDR1 MDHEN, CDR2 SYDVKM. J was trimmed by 7 bases and V by 10 bases; bases with no gene match: 4. This CDR3 comprises 13 residues. The CDR3 loop is CAIGTGGFEKLFF. CDR3 in DNA: TGTGCCATTGGGACAGGGGGCTTTGAAAAACTGTTTTTT.

The chain recombines TRBV6-8 with TRBJ2-1; 8 bases line up with TRBD2. Germline loops: CDR1 MNHGY, CDR2 SAAAGT. V lost 5 bases, J lost 0 bases, and 12 bases stayed unmatched. This CDR3 is 18 amino acids long. The CDR3 DNA sequence: TGTGCCAGCAGTGAAGCCACGGGCGGGGGGAGCTCCTACAATGAGCAGTTCTTC. Its translation: CASSEATGGGSSYNEQFF.

The genes are TRBV29-1 and TRBJ1-1; no firm D call. V was cut by 7 bases and J by 5 bases, with 8 bases left in between. Looked up from germline, CDR1 is SQVTM and CDR2 is ANQGSEA. The CDR3 consists of 10 residues. The CDR3: CSAQETEAFF. Written as DNA, the CDR3 is TGCAGCGCTCAGGAGACTGAAGCTTTCTTT.

The chain employs TRBV20-1 and TRBJ1-3; maybe TRBD1 (5 bases). The CDR3 has 15 amino acids. Germline CDR1 and CDR2: DFQATT and SNEGSKA (reference sequence). The V end was cut by 3 bases, the J end by 4 bases, with 16 bases between. The CDR3 reads CSARSLGGTGNTIYF. DNA of the CDR3: TGCAGTGCTAGGTCCCTGGGAGGGACCGGAAACACCATATATTTT.

The gene calls are TRBV6-5 and TRBJ2-7, with TRBD1 matching 8 bases. The germline V gene has CDR1 MNHEY and CDR2 SVGAGI. There are 14 residues in the CDR3. With V trimmed by 5 bases and J by 2 bases, 5 bases remained unmatched. CDR3 DNA sequence: TGTGCCAGCAGTAATCGACAGGGGACCTACGAGCAGTACTTC. It translates to CASSNRQGTYEQYF.

The chain recombines TRBV5-4 with TRBJ2-7; 8 bases agree with TRBD2. In germline, CDR1 is SGHNT, CDR2 YYREEE (reference sequence). V shed 7 bases and J 3 bases; nucleotides not matched to a gene: 15. The length of the CDR3 is 16 residues. CDR3 bases: TGTGCCAGCGGTCGAGGTGCAGCGGGAGAGGACTACGAGCAGTACTTC. It codes for CASGRGAAGEDYEQYF.

The chain joins TRBV7-2 to TRBJ2-6, with unresolved D. Germline V gives CDR1 SGHTA, CDR2 FQGNSA. The CDR3 spans 14 residues. Trimming pared 10 bases from V and 0 bases from J, leaving 10 bases between. DNA for the CDR3: TGTGCCATCGGAAGGGTCTCTGGGGCCAACGTCCTGACTTTC. This translates into CAIGRVSGANVLTF.

The rearrangement uses TRBV5-1 and TRBJ2-3, with TRBD1 matching over 7 bases. The V gene end was trimmed by 4 bases and the J gene end by 6 bases; junction bases not matched to a gene: 8. This CDR3 spans 14 amino acids. Germline CDR1 reads SGHRS; CDR2 reads YFSETQ. DNA of the CDR3: TGCGCCAGCAGCCTGACAGGGACGGGGGATACGCAGTATTTT. Encoded protein: CASSLTGTGDTQYF.

The chain joins TRBV5-5 to TRBJ2-1; 7 bases align to TRBD2. The V gene end was trimmed by 4 bases and the J gene end by 4 bases; junction bases not matched to a gene: 5. Germline-derived CDR1 and CDR2 are SGHKS and YYEKEE (reference sequence). This CDR3 is built from 14 residues. The CDR3 region is CASSQRDGYNEQFF. CDR3 coding DNA: TGTGCCAGCAGCCAGCGGGACGGTTACAATGAGCAGTTCTTC.

The V call is TRBV2, the J call TRBJ2-2, with 11 nucleotides matching TRBD2. V shed 6 bases and J 4 bases; nucleotides not matched to a gene: 4. This CDR3 comprises 15 residues. Germline lookup yields CDR1 SNHLY and CDR2 FYNNEI. CDR3 bases: TGTGCCAGCAGAGTAGCGGGAGGGAGCACCGGGGAGCTGTTTTTT. This sequence encodes CASRVAGGSTGELFF.

The chain recombines TRBV29-1 with TRBJ1-1; weak D call: TRBD1 (6 bases). This CDR3 is 16 amino acids long. With 4 bases removed from V and 0 bases from J, the gap between germline ends came to 18 bases. Germline V gene sequence: CDR1 SQVTM, CDR2 ANQGSEA. As DNA, the CDR3 is TGCAGCGTTGTATTAGGGGGGCGCCGCCTGAACACTGAAGCTTTCTTT. Its protein product is CSVVLGGRRLNTEAFF.

The chain uses TRBV2 and TRBJ2-1; 7 nucleotides agree with TRBD1. J lost 0 bases, V lost 5 bases, and 4 bases had no gene match. Germline values: CDR1 SNHLY, CDR2 FYNNEI. There are 15 residues in the CDR3. CDR3 protein: CASSLDRSSYNEQFF. The DNA for the CDR3 is TGTGCCAGCAGTCTGGACAGGAGCTCCTACAATGAGCAGTTCTTC.

The rearrangement joins TRBV19 to TRBJ2-2, with D tentatively TRBD1 or TRBD2 (6 bases each). Per germline, CDR1 LNHDA and CDR2 SQIVND (reference sequence). The CDR3 length is 15 residues. Trimming removed 7 bases from V and 5 bases from J, with 17 bases in between. The CDR3 sequence is CASKEWGAVTGELFF. CDR3 sequence (DNA): TGTGCCAGTAAGGAGTGGGGGGCCGTAACCGGGGAGCTGTTTTTT.

This clonotype was picked up a small number of times. V is TRBV5-4 and J is TRBJ2-2; D is perhaps TRBD1 (6 bases). V lost 3 bases and J 4 bases, leaving 10 bases between the germline ends. The CDR3 contains 14 residues. CDR1 and CDR2 from the germline V gene are SGHNT and YYREEE (reference sequence). In nucleotides, the CDR3 is TGTGCCAGCAGCTCGCAGGGGACCACCGGGGAGCTGTTTTTT. Translating it yields CASSSQGTTGELFF. The complete variable domain, with remaining parts taken from reference TRBV5-4 and TRBJ2-2, reads ETGVTQSPTHLIKTRGQQVTLRCSSQSGHNTVSWYQQALGQGPQFIFQYYREEENGRGNFPPRFSGLQFPNYSSELNVNALELDDSALYLCASSSQGTTGELFFGEGSRLTVL.